Sequencing of this TCR beta chain was carried out in a study of cytomegalovirus exposure and HLA in healthy donors. V lost 1 base to trimming and J lost 3 bases, with 6 bases between them. CDR1 and CDR2 (germline): LNHDA, SQIVND (reference sequence). The CDR3 length is 13 residues. The study ran its PCR with 60 Vbeta and 13 Jbeta primers. Repertoires were generated with immunoSEQ multiplex PCR, while TCRdb's copy carries only in-frame clones and drops some. Of around 140,000 clones in the sample, 80% to 90% are singletons; the top ten hold 5.2%. The chain recombines TRBV19 with TRBJ2-5; D gene unclear. This receptor was taken from a woman aged 25 to 39 in good health and CMV-seronegative. The sample comprised PBMCs. The chain's CDR3 is CASSIGPKETQYF. The CDR3 DNA sequence: TGTGCCAGTAGTATAGGGCCGAAAGAGACCCAGTACTTC.